This T cell receptor (beta chain) is from a study of tumor-infiltrating lymphocytes in oesophageal squamous cell carcinoma. Trimming took 3 bases from V and 8 from J, leaving 6 bases between them. CDR1 is SGHTA, CDR2 FQGNSA, per germline. The CDR3 has 11 residues. TCRdb re-called the PCR reads with MiXCR, one entry per CDR3 protein. The sample carries fewer than 15,000 distinct CDR3 sequences, 51% recorded once. The receptor comes from a female donor with esophageal squamous cell carcinoma. Specimen: blood. The chain has TRBV7-2 and TRBJ2-3; D gene ambiguous. The CDR3 is CASSFSVTQYF. The CDR3 DNA is TGTGCCAGCAGCTTCTCAGTTACGCAGTATTTT.